Listed below are T cell receptor beta chains from one sample, sequenced in a study of regulatory T cells in long-lasting Graves disease. TCRdb re-analysed the multiplex PCR reads in MiXCR, keeping a single row per CDR3 protein. Among a few hundred thousand distinct CDR3 sequences, around 15% were seen once, and the ten largest hold 20% to 25%. These data were also filed under a second study, of T cells in Graves' hyperthyroidism and ophthalmopathy.

The material sequenced was peripheral blood mononuclear cells (PBMCs), taken at new diagnosis, from a patient treated with antithyroid drugs. These receptors were obtained from a woman younger than 30 with Graves disease. The conserved cysteine and the conserved F or W are not part of the CDR3 here.

cdr3_aa: ASSQGRQVGELF; v_call: TRBV3-1
cdr3_aa: ASSQGDNQPQH; v_call: TRBV4-1
cdr3_aa: SAKVATGELF; v_call: TRBV20-1
cdr3_aa: ASGLATGGNTEAF; v_call: TRBV12-5
cdr3_aa: ASSPDSLGDEQY; v_call: TRBV18
cdr3_aa: ASAQGPYEQY; v_call: TRBV27
cdr3_aa: ASSEEGSGGYEQY; v_call: TRBV6-1
cdr3_aa: SVERGEGLGEQY; v_call: TRBV29-1
cdr3_aa: ASSFQAGATTRNEQF; v_call: TRBV5-1
cdr3_aa: ASSPGPDRGYGYT; v_call: TRBV7-2
cdr3_aa: SARKPLAGGPYEQY; v_call: TRBV20-1
cdr3_aa: ASTPSGRASEQF; v_call: TRBV19
cdr3_aa: SASRDRDYNEQF; v_call: TRBV20-1
cdr3_aa: ASTDPGGNGYT; v_call: TRBV2
cdr3_aa: ASSADAGGADTQY; v_call: TRBV7-3
cdr3_aa: ASSYSPTSGETQY; v_call: TRBV6-2/TRBV6-3
cdr3_aa: ASSLDGTGGNEQF; v_call: TRBV5-1
cdr3_aa: SARVPSYEQY; v_call: TRBV20-1
cdr3_aa: AWSAEDIYGYT; v_call: TRBV30
cdr3_aa: AISESRSRPGIAEGSEAF; v_call: TRBV10-3
cdr3_aa: ASSLDRDRVKTQY; v_call: TRBV7-9
cdr3_aa: ASSIDSGGLNQPQH; v_call: TRBV19
cdr3_aa: ASIGGASGLTTGELF; v_call: TRBV19
cdr3_aa: ASSVGQVEVNEKLF; v_call: TRBV2
cdr3_aa: SAGPRDRGGETQY; v_call: TRBV20-1
cdr3_aa: AWNRGDTSENTIY; v_call: TRBV30
cdr3_aa: ASSPPGVDEAF; v_call: TRBV18
cdr3_aa: ASRLSLSSYEQY; v_call: TRBV6-2/TRBV6-3
cdr3_aa: ASSQSDRRTPLH; v_call: TRBV3-1
cdr3_aa: ASRVGDYGYT; v_call: TRBV5-1
cdr3_aa: SVLPGLEQY; v_call: TRBV29-1
cdr3_aa: ASRIPDTQY; v_call: TRBV2
cdr3_aa: ASSQRDRESDTQY; v_call: TRBV3-1
cdr3_aa: ASSDRRITYGYT; v_call: TRBV2
cdr3_aa: ASSALGTKGNTGELF; v_call: TRBV13
cdr3_aa: ASSKLRGEEH; v_call: TRBV6-1
cdr3_aa: ASSEAGEINEQF; v_call: TRBV6-4
cdr3_aa: AISRTSGGWDNEQF; v_call: TRBV10-3
cdr3_aa: ASSLKSAPEQF; v_call: TRBV12-3/TRBV12-4
cdr3_aa: ASSLGIYEQY; v_call: TRBV11-2
cdr3_aa: ASSISGTNSPLH; v_call: TRBV6-2/TRBV6-3
cdr3_aa: ASSQWGARTKNIQY; v_call: TRBV11-2
cdr3_aa: ASSEFPPELETQY; v_call: TRBV2
cdr3_aa: ASSDARSGANVLT; v_call: TRBV2
cdr3_aa: ASSFNSAYEQY; v_call: TRBV7-2
cdr3_aa: ASSEATDRVMYGYT; v_call: TRBV6-1
cdr3_aa: ASWRQGFTNEKLF; v_call: TRBV28
cdr3_aa: SATRDRVYEQY; v_call: TRBV20-1
cdr3_aa: ASSLMLSTGNQPQH; v_call: TRBV5-6
cdr3_aa: SARRGGDVYEQY; v_call: TRBV20-1
cdr3_aa: SVEVGDYEQY; v_call: TRBV29-1
cdr3_aa: ASSRGQGGGSYNEQF; v_call: TRBV7-9
cdr3_aa: ASSPGKGAANTGELF; v_call: TRBV27
cdr3_aa: SASLQDGLGRF; v_call: TRBV20-1
cdr3_aa: ASSLPGQGQPQH; v_call: TRBV5-6
cdr3_aa: ASISLREFGELF; v_call: TRBV2
cdr3_aa: ASSSRTSGLTYNEQF; v_call: TRBV11-2
cdr3_aa: ASRNSDRGDTGELF; v_call: TRBV4-1